A single sample is the source of the 5 T cell receptor beta chains below, sequenced in a study of PD-1 blockade in classical Hodgkin lymphoma. Every patient experienced relapse after autologous stem cell transplantation, and brentuximab vedotin exposure varied. The protocol was immunoSEQ multiplex PCR, while the TCRdb copy is restricted to in-frame clones and leaves out a portion. The sample shows roughly 45,000 clones, around 72% of them seen only once. Sequenced here: peripheral blood mononuclear cells (PBMCs), sampled before the second cycle of nivolumab. These receptors came from a human donor with classical Hodgkin lymphoma.

The genes are TRBV9 and TRBJ1-5, with D tentatively TRBD1 (5 bases). CDR1 is SGDLS, CDR2 YYNGEE, per germline. V dropped 3 bases and J dropped 0 bases, with 10 bases sitting between them. The CDR3 runs to 15 residues. The CDR3 DNA reads as TGTGCCAGCAGCGCGGGGACCCTTAGCAATCAGCCCCAGCATTTT. Translating it yields CASSAGTLSNQPQHF.

This clone was seen only a few times. The chain carries TRBV27 and TRBJ2-7; D ambiguous. The CDR3 sequence is 14 residues long. Deletions cut 5 bases from V and 4 bases from J, with 15 bases between. Germline values: CDR1 MNHEY, CDR2 SMNVEV (reference sequence). This CDR3 is CASSESTQQYEQYF. The CDR3 bases are TGTGCCAGCAGTGAGAGTACGCAGCAATACGAGCAGTACTTC.

J is TRBJ2-3 and V is TRBV2; 9 nucleotides line up with TRBD1. The CDR3 has 15 amino acids. With V trimmed by 7 bases and J by 3 bases, 8 bases remained unmatched. Germline-derived CDR1 and CDR2 are SNHLY and FYNNEI. This CDR3 is CASNQPGQGTDTQYF. The CDR3 DNA follows: TGTGCCAGCAATCAACCGGGACAGGGAACAGATACGCAGTATTTT.

The chain recombines TRBV7-9 with TRBJ2-7; tentatively, D is TRBD1 or TRBD2 (5 bases each). The germline gives CDR1 SEHNR, CDR2 FQNEAQ (reference sequence). The CDR3 consists of 14 residues. V was clipped by 4 bases and J by 7 bases, with 17 bases between them. The CDR3 nucleotides read TGTGCCAGCAGCTCGAGGGACCCCCTCGGGGAGCAGTACTTC. Translated: CASSSRDPLGEQYF.

The chain employs TRBV9 and TRBJ2-2; either TRBD1 or TRBD2 may fit D (6 bases each). V gave up 0 bases and J gave up 5 bases, with 11 bases separating them. The CDR3 has 15 amino acids. Per the germline V gene, CDR1 is SGDLS and CDR2 is YYNGEE. CDR3 in DNA: TGTGCCAGCAGCGTAGCCGGGGGCGGGACCGGGGAGCTGTTTTTT. Protein product: CASSVAGGGTGELFF.